The sequence of this TCR beta chain was determined in a study of T-cell memory formation after mild COVID-19. Germline-derived CDR1 and CDR2 are DFQATT and SNEGSKA (reference sequence). Trimming took 0 bases from V and 2 from J, leaving 14 bases between them. This CDR3 region has 15 residues. In TCRdb, the 5' RACE reads were re-called with MiXCR into one record per CDR3 protein. The table shows about 560,000 distinct CDR3 sequences, with roughly 20% occurring only once. The specimen sequenced was PBMCs or a T cell subset sorted from them (not recorded which). The rearrangement links TRBV20-1 to TRBJ2-7; D not certain. This TCR derives from an adult woman who had mild COVID-19 (a few samples of this study predate the infection). Cell type and time point are not known. The CDR3 region is CSAREASGATYEQYF. CDR3 coding DNA: TGCAGTGCTAGAGAGGCGTCCGGCGCGACCTACGAGCAGTACTTC.